The T cell receptor beta chain described here comes from a study of blood T cell repertoires in COVID-19. There are 12 residues in the CDR3. V dropped 0 bases and J dropped 11; count of bases not matched to a gene: 3. The participants were between roughly 18 and 100 years old and came from about two dozen US areas. Assignments of participants to cohorts depended upon their own reported clinical history. Exposed enrollees had met someone with a PCR-confirmed or clinician-diagnosed COVID-19 case at some point within the 2 weeks before study entry. Here immunoSEQ multiplex PCR was the method, and the copy in TCRdb shows in-frame clones only, minus some. The data show hundreds of thousands of clones, roughly four fifths seen once.

The sample comprised PBMCs or T cells enriched from blood (not recorded which). This clonotype originated in a woman in her forties or fifties who had been exposed to COVID-19. The V gene is TRBV12-3 or TRBV12-4, the J gene TRBJ1-1; 7 nucleotides align to TRBD1. The chain's CDR3 is CASSLAAGGAFF. Written as DNA, the CDR3 is TGTGCCAGCAGTTTAGCGGCAGGGGGGGCTTTCTTT.